This TCR beta chain emerged from a study of T-cell reconstitution after alpha-beta-depleted transplantation in children. The germline CDR1 and CDR2 sequences are DFQATT and SNEGSKA (reference sequence). This CDR3 contains 15 residues. The V end lost 0 bases, the J end lost 0 bases, and 9 bases lay between the germline ends. Unique molecular identifiers were incorporated when the TCRbeta library was constructed. TCRdb used MiXCR to reprocess the PCR reads, holding one entry per CDR3 protein. The table includes some 500,000 distinct CDR3 sequences, 30% to 35% detected once. Sequencing used PBMCs from the stem cell graft donor, obtained from the stem cell graft. This chain connects TRBV20-1 to TRBJ2-1; perhaps TRBD2 as D (5 bases). The receptor's source is a human donor who donated a stem cell graft to a child with aplastic anemia. The CDR3 DNA reads TGCAGTGCTAGAGATACGAGGGCCTCCTACAATGAGCAGTTCTTC. This encodes CSARDTRASYNEQFF.